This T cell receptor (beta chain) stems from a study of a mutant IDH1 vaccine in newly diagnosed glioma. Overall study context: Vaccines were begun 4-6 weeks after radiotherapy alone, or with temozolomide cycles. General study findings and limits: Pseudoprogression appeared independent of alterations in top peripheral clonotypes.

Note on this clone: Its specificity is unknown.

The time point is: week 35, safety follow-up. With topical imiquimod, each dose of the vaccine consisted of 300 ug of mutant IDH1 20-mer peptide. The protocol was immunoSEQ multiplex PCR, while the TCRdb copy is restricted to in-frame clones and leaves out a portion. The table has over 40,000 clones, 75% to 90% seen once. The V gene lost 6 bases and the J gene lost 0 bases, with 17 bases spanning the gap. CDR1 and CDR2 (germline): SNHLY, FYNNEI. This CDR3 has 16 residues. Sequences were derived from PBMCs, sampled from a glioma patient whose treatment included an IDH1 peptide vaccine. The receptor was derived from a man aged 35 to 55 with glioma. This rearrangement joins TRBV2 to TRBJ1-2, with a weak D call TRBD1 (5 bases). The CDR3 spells CASRHGTGGPNYGYTF. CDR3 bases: TGTGCCAGCAGACACGGGACTGGGGGTCCTAACTATGGCTACACCTTC.